These 19 T cell receptor beta chains were all obtained from the same sample, sequenced in a study of blood T cell repertoires in COVID-19 (TCRdb year 2020). The library was prepared using the immunoSEQ multiplex PCR assay. TCRdb holds this immuneACCESS table with in-frame rearrangements only. Some clones are missing; in checked studies, unresolved V genes explain under half, and the rest has no known cause. For this sample the table gives roughly 140,000 clones, of which 88% were detected only once. Approximately 1.2% of the sample goes to the ten largest clones. The sequenced sample consisted of PBMCs or T cells enriched from blood (not recorded which). All receptors come from a woman aged 25-40 years with acute COVID-19.

This sequence joins TRBV7-9 and TRBJ1-1; D gene uncertain. The CDR3 consists of 14 residues. Germline CDR1 reads SEHNR; CDR2 reads FQNEAQ (reference sequence). Trimming stripped 5 bases from V and 5 bases from J, with 15 bases between. CDR3 residues: CASSQIAAGTEAFF. CDR3 sequence (DNA): TGTGCCAGCAGCCAAATTGCCGCGGGGACTGAAGCTTTCTTT.

The chain links TRBV7-9 to TRBJ2-7; possibly TRBD2 for D (6 bases). This CDR3 is built from 15 residues. Germline-derived CDR1 and CDR2 are SEHNR and FQNEAQ (reference sequence). V shed 5 bases and J shed 3 bases, with 17 bases lying between them. The CDR3 DNA reads as TGTGCCAGCAGCACGCGTCGGGAGACACGCTACGAGCAGTACTTC. Translated, it gives CASSTRRETRYEQYF. Using reference TRBV7-9 and TRBJ2-7 for the parts outside the CDR3, the full variable domain is DTGVSQNPRHKITKRGQNVTFRCDPISEHNRLYWYRQTLGQGPEFLTYFQNEAQLEKSRLLSDRFSAERPKGSFSTLEIQRTEQGDSAMYLCASSTRRETRYEQYFGPGTRLTVT.

The chain links TRBV7-2 to TRBJ1-1; no definite D call. V lost 5 bases and J 7 bases, leaving 8 bases between the germline ends. The CDR3 sequence is 11 residues long. Germline CDR1 is SGHTA and CDR2 is FQGNSA. CDR3 residues: CASSPGIEAFF. CDR3 DNA: TGTGCCAGCAGCCCCGGGATTGAAGCTTTCTTT.

This chain connects TRBV4-1 to TRBJ2-7; 9 nucleotides align to TRBD1. Looked up from germline, CDR1 is MGHRA and CDR2 is YSYEKL. CDR3 length: 16 residues. V gave up 6 bases and J gave up 0 bases; unmatched junction bases: 9. CDR3 residues: CASRPSDRGSSYEQYF. Here the CDR3 DNA reads TGCGCCAGCAGGCCTTCGGACAGGGGAAGCTCCTACGAGCAGTACTTC.

The chain employs TRBV5-1 and TRBJ2-3; D remains ambiguous. The CDR3 is made up of 12 amino acids. Germline values: CDR1 SGHRS, CDR2 YFSETQ. The V gene lost 6 bases and the J gene lost 5 bases, with 10 bases spanning the gap. The CDR3 coding sequence is TGCGCCAGCACCGGTATTCAAGATACGCAGTATTTT. It specifies CASTGIQDTQYF. Looking up the rest from reference TRBV5-1 and TRBJ2-3 gives the full variable domain: KAGVTQTPRYLIKTRGQQVTLSCSPISGHRSVSWYQQTPGQGLQFLFEYFSETQRNKGNFPGRFSGRQFSNSRSEMNVSTLELGDSALYLCASTGIQDTQYFGPGTRLTVL.

V and J are TRBV2 and TRBJ1-1; D is unresolved. Trimming removed 1 base from V and 8 bases from J, with 14 bases in between. The CDR3 is 14 residues long. Germline V CDR1 and CDR2: SNHLY, FYNNEI. This CDR3 is CASSEGRSLVEAFF. CDR3 DNA: TGTGCCAGCAGTGAAGGGCGGTCATTGGTCGAAGCTTTCTTT. The full variable domain, in which reference TRBV2 and TRBJ1-1 provide the parts outside the CDR3, is EPEVTQTPSHQVTQMGQEVILRCVPISNHLYFYWYRQILGQKVEFLVSFYNNEISEKSEIFDDQFSVERPDGSNFTLKIRSTKLEDSAMYFCASSEGRSLVEAFFGQGTRLTVV.

V gene TRBV10-3 combines with J gene TRBJ1-2; 9 bases line up with TRBD1. Germline-derived CDR1 and CDR2 are ENHRY and SYGVKD. The CDR3 totals 13 residues. Trimming removed 8 bases from V and 0 bases from J; junction bases left unmatched: 1. The chain's CDR3 is CAIRTGANYGYTF. The DNA for the CDR3 is TGTGCCATCCGGACAGGGGCTAACTATGGCTACACCTTC.

The V gene is TRBV7-2, the J gene TRBJ2-2; a weak D match, TRBD2 (6 bases). The CDR3 runs to 17 residues. Germline V gene data show CDR1 as SGHTA and CDR2 as FQGNSA. The V end lost 5 bases, the J end lost 8 bases, and 24 bases lay between the germline ends. Here the CDR3 reads CASSQPWGGDLVGELFF. For the CDR3, the DNA is TGTGCCAGCAGCCAACCTTGGGGCGGGGACTTGGTTGGGGAGCTGTTTTTT.

V and J are TRBV27 and TRBJ1-1; D is possibly TRBD1 (5 bases). Per germline, CDR1 MNHEY and CDR2 SMNVEV (reference sequence). The CDR3 extends over 16 amino acids. Trimming took 3 bases from V and 6 from J, leaving 20 bases between them. The CDR3 sequence: CASSFRSGLLFAEAFF. DNA of the CDR3: TGTGCCAGCAGTTTCAGGTCAGGGCTCCTTTTCGCTGAAGCTTTCTTT.

The chain uses TRBV6-5 and TRBJ2-7, with 10 nucleotides matching TRBD2. CDR1 is MNHEY and CDR2 is SVGAGI in the germline V gene. The length of the CDR3 is 15 residues. The V and J ends lost 2 bases and 3 bases, in that order; junction bases with no gene match: 4. CDR3 nucleotides: TGTGCCAGCAGTTACCTAGCGGGAGCCGACTACGAGCAGTACTTC. Its translation is CASSYLAGADYEQYF.

The V and J genes are TRBV19 and TRBJ2-1, with 9 bases lining up with TRBD1. Per the germline V gene, CDR1 is LNHDA and CDR2 is SQIVND (reference sequence). V gave up 3 bases and J gave up 3 bases; unmatched junction bases: 3. The CDR3 length is 15 residues. CDR3 amino acids: CASSMTGGNYNEQFF. The CDR3, as DNA: TGTGCCAGTAGTATGACAGGGGGTAACTACAATGAGCAGTTCTTC. The variable domain in full, with the rest retrieved from reference TRBV19 and TRBJ2-1, is DGGITQSPKYLFRKEGQNVTLSCEQNLNHDAMYWYRQDPGQGLRLIYYSQIVNDFQKGDIAEGYSVSREKKESFPLTVTSAQKNPTAFYLCASSMTGGNYNEQFFGPGTRLTVL.

This clone was picked up a small number of times. This chain uses TRBV5-1 with TRBJ2-7, with 8 bases fitting TRBD1. The CDR3 runs 15 residues. Losses at the gene ends were 4 bases for V and 3 bases for J; bases not matched to a gene: 9. From germline, CDR1 is SGHRS and CDR2 YFSETQ. The CDR3 nucleotides read TGCGCCAGCAGCCCAGAGACAGGGGCTTACTACGAGCAGTACTTC. Amino acids: CASSPETGAYYEQYF.

CDR3 nucleotides: TGCGCCAGCAGCTTAAACAGGGGCGAAGGGAATGGCTACACCTTC. Its translation: CASSLNRGEGNGYTF. V usage is TRBV5-1 and J usage is TRBJ1-2; 7 positions agree with TRBD1. CDR1 and CDR2 from the germline V gene are SGHRS and YFSETQ. This CDR3 is 15 amino acids long. The V segment lost 2 bases and the J segment 6 bases; nucleotides outside the gene matches: 10.

V gene TRBV28 combines with J gene TRBJ2-5; 9 bases align to TRBD1. CDR1 MDHEN and CDR2 SYDVKM come from the germline V gene. The CDR3 is made up of 16 amino acids. J gave up 2 bases and V 5 bases, and 9 bases lay outside the gene matches. CDR3 region: CASSHRGTGWQETQYF. CDR3 DNA: TGTGCCAGCAGTCATCGTGGGACAGGGTGGCAAGAGACCCAGTACTTC.

J is TRBJ2-3 and V is TRBV7-2, with 13 nucleotides matching TRBD2. From germline, CDR1 is SGHTA and CDR2 FQGNSA. The CDR3 is made up of 17 amino acids. The V gene end was trimmed by 4 bases and the J gene end by 5 bases; junction bases not matched to a gene: 9. For the CDR3, the DNA is TGTGCCAGCAGCTCCCCTGGACTAGCGGGAGAGGGAGATACGCAGTATTTT. Protein sequence: CASSSPGLAGEGDTQYF.

The chain is built from TRBV23-1 and TRBJ2-1; 7 bases align to TRBD2. TRBV23-1 is marked as an open reading frame, function uncertain. The V segment lost 0 bases and the J segment 4 bases; nucleotides outside the gene matches: 3. This CDR3 is built from 15 residues. This CDR3 reads CASSQSRGGYNEQFF. CDR3 sequence (DNA): TGCGCCAGCAGTCAATCTCGCGGGGGTTACAATGAGCAGTTCTTC.

The CDR3 spells CASRTGSGEKLFF. The CDR3 DNA reads as TGTGCCAGCAGGACAGGGTCCGGGGAAAAACTGTTTTTT. The chain has TRBV19 and TRBJ1-4, with 8 nucleotides matching TRBD1. The V and J ends lost 9 bases and 8 bases, in that order; junction bases with no gene match: 8. Germline CDR1 and CDR2: LNHDA and SQIVND (reference sequence). The CDR3 totals 13 residues.

The chain is built from TRBV3-1 (or the pseudogene TRBV3-2) and TRBJ1-1, with 8 bases fitting TRBD1. This CDR3 comprises 15 residues. Trimming cost V 1 base and J 3 bases; bases outside gene matches: 4. The germline V gene encodes CDR1 LGHDT and CDR2 YNNKEL (reference sequence). The CDR3 is CASSQGQGFDTEAFF. CDR3 nucleotides: TGTGCCAGCAGCCAAGGACAGGGGTTTGACACTGAAGCTTTCTTT.

The CDR3 is CASSSLAGGPIEQYF. CDR3 coding DNA: TGTGCCAGCAGCTCCCTAGCGGGAGGGCCGATTGAGCAGTACTTC. V usage is TRBV7-9 and J usage is TRBJ2-7; 12 positions agree with TRBD2. J gave up 7 bases and V 4 bases, and 8 bases lay outside the gene matches. The CDR3 covers 15 residues. The germline gives CDR1 SEHNR, CDR2 FQNEAQ (reference sequence). The full variable domain, with the rest looked up from reference TRBV7-9 and TRBJ2-7, is DTGVSQNPRHKITKRGQNVTFRCDPISEHNRLYWYRQTLGQGPEFLTYFQNEAQLEKSRLLSDRFSAERPKGSFSTLEIQRTEQGDSAMYLCASSSLAGGPIEQYFGPGTRLTVT.